A single sample is the source of the 2 T cell receptor beta chains below, sequenced in a study of patients and donors after allogeneic stem cell transplantation. Via MiXCR, TCRdb re-called the RT-PCR reads, giving one row per CDR3 protein. The sample carries 190,000 or so distinct CDR3 sequences, around 41% recorded once. Source material: blood, either unsorted or a sorted T cell fraction (not recorded which). These receptors all come from a human donor who was either an allogeneic HSCT recipient or a stem cell or donor lymphocyte infusion donor (not recorded which). It is not recorded whose cells these are; they may come from a transplant donor.

The CDR3 region is CASSLDRINEKLFF. CDR3 nucleotide sequence: TGCGCCAGCAGCCTCGACAGAATTAATGAAAAACTGTTTTTT. This chain joins TRBV5-1 and TRBJ1-4; weak D call: TRBD1 (5 bases). The V and J ends lost 4 bases and 4 bases respectively, with 11 bases between them. Germline values: CDR1 SGHRS, CDR2 YFSETQ. The CDR3 runs to 14 residues.

This clonotype was counted a few times. The V call is TRBV3-1, the J call TRBJ2-7; 13 positions agree with TRBD2. J lost 7 bases, V lost 5 bases, and 14 bases had no gene match. The germline V gene encodes CDR1 LGHDT and CDR2 YNNKEL (reference sequence). The CDR3 has 17 amino acids. The CDR3 bases are TGTGCCAGCAGCTACCTAGGACTAGCGGGAGTTGCGGGAGAGCAGTACTTC. This encodes CASSYLGLAGVAGEQYF.